There are a few counts of the clone carrying this T cell receptor beta chain. What it binds is not known. This entry is derived from a study of T cells after yellow fever vaccination. Study-wide findings and caveats: A weaker but faster secondary response was observed, peaking on day 5 versus 15. Subsequent to the booster, the majority of primary-vaccination clones reappeared (96% CD4, about 90% CD8).

TCRdb analysed the 5' RACE reads with MiXCR anew, one entry per CDR3 protein. The top ten hold 2.5% to 4% of the sample, which has approximately 300,000 distinct CDR3 sequences, roughly 10% seen once. This CDR3 contains 16 residues. V was clipped by 6 bases and J by 3 bases, with 20 bases between them. Germline lookup yields CDR1 MDHEN and CDR2 SYDVKM. Material: CD4+ T cells sorted from PBMCs, obtained 45 days after the yellow fever booster vaccination. This TCR came from a man in his late teens or twenties who received the YFV17D yellow fever vaccine. The genes are TRBV28 and TRBJ1-1; a possible D gene is TRBD1 (6 bases). For the CDR3, the DNA is TGTGCCAGCAGCTTTTCCTCCGGGACATCCCACACTGAAGCTTTCTTT. It encodes CASSFSSGTSHTEAFF.